This T cell receptor beta chain was obtained from a study of vaccination and CD4 T cells after COVID-19. Study-level information: Stimulation of the cells used overlapping spike peptide pools from SARS-CoV-2 and from the common cold coronaviruses HCoV-NL63, HCoV-OC43 and HCoV-229E. Whole-study findings and limits: Convalescent patients gained a median around 87% of their reactive clones only post-vaccination. The great majority, 304 of 307 vaccine-specific clones, proved spike mono-reactive in convalescent patients.

Notes on this clonotype: Its antigen is unidentified.

Indicated treatment: approximately nine-day PBMC culture with coronavirus spike peptide pools or control peptides (ViraFEST assay). Those CD4+ T cells from the unexposed donor predate the COVID-19 pandemic (2011-2018). Cells permitting, SARS-CoV-2 S/N served as probes for unexposed-donor CD4+ T cells, and four cold-coronavirus spikes did too. The Oncomine TCR Beta short-read assay sequenced DNA from cultured CD4+ T cells. Once CD4+ T cells had been cultured, genomic DNA was extracted from them. TCRdb analysed the PCR reads with MiXCR anew, one entry per CDR3 protein. Among 9,000 to 13,000 distinct CDR3 sequences listed, about a third were seen once. The sequence derives from a human donor in good health. Sequencing input: CD4+ T cells from blood, cultured in vitro.

The CDR3 sequence is CASRSDQETQYF. The CDR3, as DNA: TGTGCCAGCAGGTCCGACCAAGAGACCCAGTACTTC. This rearrangement joins TRBV7-2 to TRBJ2-5, with D unresolved. CDR3 length equals 12 residues. Germline lookup yields CDR1 SGHTA and CDR2 FQGNSA. Trimming removed 6 bases from V and 0 bases from J, with 5 bases in between.